A single sample is the source of the 6 T cell receptor beta chains below, sequenced in a study of shared clonotypes between healthy human individuals. The table came from immunoSEQ multiplex PCR; TCRdb's copy has only in-frame clones and leaves some out. Of roughly 2,000,000 clones listed, 93% are singletons. CD45RO negativity and positive selection for CCR7 defined naive CD8 cells, a population that excluded terminally differentiated effector memory CD45RA+ cells. The material sequenced was naive CD8+ T cells from PBMCs. Source of these receptors: a man between 18 and 35 years old in good health. Some clones in this sample may be carry-over from other donors' samples.

The genes are TRBV30 and TRBJ2-1; D remains ambiguous. Trimming took off 0 bases at V and 0 bases at J, with 6 bases between the two ends. There are 14 residues in the CDR3. CDR1 is GTSNPN, CDR2 SVGIG, per germline (reference sequence). The chain's CDR3 is CAWSVSSSYNEQFF. CDR3 DNA: TGTGCCTGGAGTGTAAGTAGCTCCTACAATGAGCAGTTCTTC.

The chain uses TRBV27 and TRBJ2-3; D call uncertain. The CDR3 spans 16 residues. Germline V lookup: CDR1 MNHEY, CDR2 SMNVEV (reference sequence). The ends were cut back, 2 bases at V and 1 base at J, with 13 bases in the middle. As DNA, the CDR3 is TGTGCCAGCAGTTTACAGATCGAAACCGGCACAGATACGCAGTATTTT. Its protein is CASSLQIETGTDTQYF.

This chain uses TRBV6-5 with TRBJ1-4; 8 bases fit TRBD1. CDR3 length: 14 residues. The germline V gene has CDR1 MNHEY and CDR2 SVGAGI. Losses at the gene ends were 5 bases for V and 4 bases for J; bases not matched to a gene: 3. DNA of the CDR3: TGTGCCAGCAGTGATGACAGGGGTAATGAAAAACTGTTTTTT. Its protein product is CASSDDRGNEKLFF.

The chain has TRBV5-8 and TRBJ2-3; D remains unclear. V lost 1 base and J 7 bases, leaving 13 bases between the germline ends. The CDR3 length is 14 residues. The germline V gene has CDR1 SGHTS and CDR2 YDEGEE. CDR3 in amino acids: CASSLKLAPHTQYF. The CDR3 nucleotides read TGTGCCAGCAGCTTGAAACTCGCACCTCATACGCAGTATTTT.

The chain employs TRBV27 and TRBJ2-7, with a weak D call TRBD2 (5 bases). The CDR3 has 14 residues. Germline values: CDR1 MNHEY, CDR2 SMNVEV (reference sequence). V shed 3 bases and J shed 1 base, with 10 bases lying between them. The CDR3 DNA reads TGTGCCAGCAGTTTGAGGGAGTTGTCCTACGAGCAGTACTTC. Translating gives CASSLRELSYEQYF.

The V and J genes are TRBV5-4 and TRBJ1-3; 7 bases are a match to TRBD1. CDR1 is SGHNT and CDR2 is YYREEE in the germline V gene (reference sequence). Germline trimming cut 3 bases from V and 1 base from J; bases unmatched to any gene: 4. This CDR3 region has 15 residues. The CDR3 loop is CASSSGQHSGNTIYF. Written as DNA, the CDR3 is TGTGCCAGCAGCTCGGGACAGCATTCTGGAAACACCATATATTTT.